This TCR beta chain was profiled in a study of blood T cell repertoires in COVID-19. Whole-study context: COVID-19 samples from acute and convalescent phases originated in the United States, Italy and Spain. PBMCs, B-cell-depleted T cells, or T cells provided the cDNA or gDNA that made up the material.

TCRdb's table, derived via immunoSEQ multiplex PCR, lists solely in-frame clones and lacks some. This sample yields about 260,000 clones, of which approximately 90% are seen a single time; 4% belongs to the top ten. This CDR3 is 14 amino acids long. CDR1 LNHDA and CDR2 SQIVND come from the germline V gene (reference sequence). V was pared by 5 bases and J by 4 bases, with 15 bases between. The chain uses TRBV19 and TRBJ2-7; the D gene is possibly TRBD1 (6 bases). The sequencing sample was made of peripheral blood. The TCR sequence derives from a man aged 55-75 years who had recovered from COVID-19. DNA of the CDR3: TGTGCCAGTAGTTTAAAAACAGGGAGTTACGAGCAGTACTTC. Translation: CASSLKTGSYEQYF.